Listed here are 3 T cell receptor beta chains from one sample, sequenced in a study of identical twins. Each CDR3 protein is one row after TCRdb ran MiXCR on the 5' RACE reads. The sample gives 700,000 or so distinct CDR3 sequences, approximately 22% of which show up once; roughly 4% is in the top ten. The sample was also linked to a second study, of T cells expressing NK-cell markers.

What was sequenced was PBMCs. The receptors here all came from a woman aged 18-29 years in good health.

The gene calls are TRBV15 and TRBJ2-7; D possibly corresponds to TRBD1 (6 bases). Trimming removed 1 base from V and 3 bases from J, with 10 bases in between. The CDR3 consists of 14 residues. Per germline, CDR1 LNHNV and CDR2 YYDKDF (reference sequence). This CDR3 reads CATSRGTGHYEQYF. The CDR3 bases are TGTGCCACCAGCAGAGGTACGGGACACTACGAGCAGTACTTC.

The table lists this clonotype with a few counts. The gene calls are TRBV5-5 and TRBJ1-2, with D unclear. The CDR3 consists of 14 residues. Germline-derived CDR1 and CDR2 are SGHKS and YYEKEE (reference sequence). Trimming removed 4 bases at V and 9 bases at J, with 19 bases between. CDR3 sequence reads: CASSRGPDVDRYTF. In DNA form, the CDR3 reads TGTGCCAGCAGCCGGGGTCCCGACGTGGACCGCTACACCTTC.

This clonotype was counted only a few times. The CDR3 is CASSFWTSGMYNEQFF. The CDR3 DNA follows: TGTGCCAGCAGTTTCTGGACTAGCGGGATGTACAATGAGCAGTTCTTC. This rearrangement joins TRBV12-3 or TRBV12-4 to TRBJ2-1; 12 bases are a match to TRBD2. The CDR3 is 16 residues long. After removal of 3 bases from V and 4 bases from J, the junction contained 4 bases not matched to a gene.